Below, one T cell receptor beta chain is given with its context. The time point denotes: peripheral blood 6 weeks after treatment start. This sample is part of a study of PD-L1 blockade in urothelial cancer. From germline, CDR1 is WNHNN and CDR2 SYGVQD (reference sequence). J gave up 4 bases and V 5 bases, and 7 bases lay outside the gene matches. The CDR3 has 15 amino acids. The assay was immunoSEQ multiplex PCR, and TCRdb's table has in-frame clones only and misses some. This table holds approximately 120,000 clones, roughly 82% found once. The specimen was PBMCs, collected around atezolizumab (anti-PD-L1) treatment. The TCR originated in a man aged 45-65 years with urothelial cancer. This chain links TRBV10-1 with TRBJ2-3, with 9 positions matching TRBD2. This CDR3 reads CASSRGLAVSDTQYF. DNA for the CDR3: TGCGCCAGCAGTAGGGGACTAGCAGTTTCAGATACGCAGTATTTT.